The 3 T cell receptor beta chains below were found in one sample sequenced in a study of T cell responses to AZD1222 COVID-19 vaccine. TCRdb keeps only in-frame clones here, not all; method: immunoSEQ multiplex PCR. The profile shows 95,000 to 150,000 clones, 85% to 95% of them singletons. The material was peripheral blood, obtained 28 days after the second AZD1222 dose. The source of these receptors is an adult who received the AZD1222 COVID-19 vaccine.

The rearrangement joins TRBV5-1 to TRBJ1-1; D call uncertain. The CDR3 length is 14 residues. Trimming cost V 2 bases and J 1 base, with 9 bases left between them. Germline V CDR1 and CDR2: SGHRS, YFSETQ. The CDR3 DNA sequence: TGCGCCAGCAGCTTCTCATCCGCGAACACTGAAGCTTTCTTT. Translated, it gives CASSFSSANTEAFF.

DNA of the CDR3: TGTGCCAGCAGCCCTGGGGGGGCTTTCGGTGGCTACACCTTC. As protein: CASSPGGAFGGYTF. V and J are TRBV5-6 and TRBJ1-2; D is possibly TRBD1 (6 bases). Germline CDR1 SGHDT, CDR2 YYEEEE. Trimming pared 4 bases from V and 7 bases from J, leaving 17 bases between. The CDR3 is 14 amino acids. Supplemented by reference TRBV5-6 and TRBJ1-2, the full variable domain reads DAGVTQSPTHLIKTRGQQVTLRCSPKSGHDTVSWYQQALGQGPQFIFQYYEEEERQRGNFPDRFSGHQFPNYSSELNVNALLLGDSALYLCASSPGGAFGGYTFGSGTRLTVV.

With regard to this clone: Other nucleotide sequences from this sample produce the same CDR3. The V gene is TRBV23-1, the J gene TRBJ1-4; tentative D call: TRBD1 (5 bases). TRBV23-1 is treated as an ORF (open reading frame) with a function not yet certain. The CDR3 is 15 residues long. V lost 0 bases, J lost 8 bases, and 13 bases lay in between. The CDR3 coding sequence is TGCGCCAGCAGTCAATCGCGAGGGGTTGGCGAAAAACTGTTTTTT. The encoded protein is CASSQSRGVGEKLFF.